The T cell receptor (beta chain) under discussion was sequenced for a study of monozygotic twins with cystic fibrosis. The assay was immunoSEQ multiplex PCR, and TCRdb's table has in-frame clones only and misses some. The sample contains 29,000 or so clones, 85% of which appear only once. Germline CDR1 is WNHNN and CDR2 is SYGVQD (reference sequence). The CDR3 contains 13 residues. Between the trimmed V and J ends, which lost 6 bases and 2 bases, there was a span of 10 bases. The rearrangement uses TRBV10-1 and TRBJ2-5; the D gene is possibly TRBD1 (6 bases). The sequencing sample was made of blood. This TCR came from a girl aged 2-10 years with cystic fibrosis. This CDR3 reads CASSRGHQETQYF. Written as DNA, the CDR3 is TGCGCCAGCAGCCGGGGACATCAAGAGACCCAGTACTTC.